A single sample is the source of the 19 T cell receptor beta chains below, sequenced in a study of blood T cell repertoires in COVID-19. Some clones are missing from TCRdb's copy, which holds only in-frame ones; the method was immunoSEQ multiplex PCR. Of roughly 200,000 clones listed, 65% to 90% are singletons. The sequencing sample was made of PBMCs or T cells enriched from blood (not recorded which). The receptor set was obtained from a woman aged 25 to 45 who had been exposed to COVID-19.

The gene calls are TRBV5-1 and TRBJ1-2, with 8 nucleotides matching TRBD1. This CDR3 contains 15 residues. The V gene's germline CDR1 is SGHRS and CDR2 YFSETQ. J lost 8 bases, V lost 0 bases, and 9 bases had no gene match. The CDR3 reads CASSLEVTGGVGYTF. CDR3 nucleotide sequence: TGCGCCAGCAGCTTGGAGGTCACAGGGGGAGTAGGCTACACCTTC.

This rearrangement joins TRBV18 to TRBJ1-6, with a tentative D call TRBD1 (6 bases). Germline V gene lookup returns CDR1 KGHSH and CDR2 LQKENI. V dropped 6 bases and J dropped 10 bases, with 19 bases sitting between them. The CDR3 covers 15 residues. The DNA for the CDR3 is TGTGCCAGCTCCCGAGAACAGGGAAAAGGATCACCCCTCCACTTT. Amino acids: CASSREQGKGSPLHF.

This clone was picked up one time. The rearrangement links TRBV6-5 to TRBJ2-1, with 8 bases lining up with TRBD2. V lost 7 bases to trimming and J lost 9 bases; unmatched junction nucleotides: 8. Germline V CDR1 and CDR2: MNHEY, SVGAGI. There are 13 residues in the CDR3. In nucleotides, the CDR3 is TGTGCCAGCACGACGGGGGGGCCGGGTGAGCAGTTCTTC. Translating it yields CASTTGGPGEQFF.

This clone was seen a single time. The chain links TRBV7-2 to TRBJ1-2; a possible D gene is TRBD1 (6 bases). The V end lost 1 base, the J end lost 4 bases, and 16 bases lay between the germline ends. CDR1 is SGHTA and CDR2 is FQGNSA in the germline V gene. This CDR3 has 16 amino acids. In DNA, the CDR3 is TGTGCCAGCAGCTTAGAAGACACGTCCAGGGGCTATGGCTACACCTTC. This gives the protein CASSLEDTSRGYGYTF.

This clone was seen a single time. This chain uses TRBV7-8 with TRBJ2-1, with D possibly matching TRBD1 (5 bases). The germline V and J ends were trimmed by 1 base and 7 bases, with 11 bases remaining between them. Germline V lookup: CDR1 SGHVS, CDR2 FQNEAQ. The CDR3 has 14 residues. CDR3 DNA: TGTGCCAGCAGCTTAGAGAACAGGAAGAATGAGCAGTTCTTC. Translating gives CASSLENRKNEQFF.

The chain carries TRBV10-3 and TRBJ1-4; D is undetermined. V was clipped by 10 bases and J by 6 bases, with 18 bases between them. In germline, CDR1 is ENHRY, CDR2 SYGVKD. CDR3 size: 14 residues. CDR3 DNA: TGTGCCACCCGACGGTCCGACCGGGATGAAAAACTGTTTTTT. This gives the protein CATRRSDRDEKLFF.

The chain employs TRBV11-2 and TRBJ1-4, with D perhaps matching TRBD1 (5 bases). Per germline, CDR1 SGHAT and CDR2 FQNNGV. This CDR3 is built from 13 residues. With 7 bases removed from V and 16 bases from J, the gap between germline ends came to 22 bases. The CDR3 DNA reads TGTGCCAGCACCCCGACAGACGATGGTTATAAGTTTTTT. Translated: CASTPTDDGYKFF.

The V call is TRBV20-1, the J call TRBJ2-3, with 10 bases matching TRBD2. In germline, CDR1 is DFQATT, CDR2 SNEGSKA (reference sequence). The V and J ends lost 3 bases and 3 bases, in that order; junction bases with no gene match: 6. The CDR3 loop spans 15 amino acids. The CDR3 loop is CSASGLAVKTDTQYF. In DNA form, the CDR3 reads TGCAGTGCTAGTGGACTAGCGGTGAAAACAGATACGCAGTATTTT.

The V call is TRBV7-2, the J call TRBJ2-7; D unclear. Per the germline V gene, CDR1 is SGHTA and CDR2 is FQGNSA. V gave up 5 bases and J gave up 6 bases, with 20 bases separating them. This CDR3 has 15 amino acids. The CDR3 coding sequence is TGTGCCAGCAGCGCTCGACTTAATCCGGGTAGCGAGCAGTACTTC. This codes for CASSARLNPGSEQYF.

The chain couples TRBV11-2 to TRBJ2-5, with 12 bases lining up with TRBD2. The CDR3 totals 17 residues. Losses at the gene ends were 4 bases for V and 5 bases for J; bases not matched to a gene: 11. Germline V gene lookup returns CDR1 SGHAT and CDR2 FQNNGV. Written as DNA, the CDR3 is TGTGCCAGCAGCTCGGGGGTACTAGCGGGGGGCCCGGAGACCCAGTACTTC. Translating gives CASSSGVLAGGPETQYF.

CDR3 nucleotide sequence: TGTGCCAGTAGTCCCCGTAACACTGAAGCTTTCTTT. It yields the protein CASSPRNTEAFF. The chain combines TRBV19 with TRBJ1-1; unclear D gene. V lost 5 bases and J 2 bases, leaving 6 bases between the germline ends. This CDR3 has 12 residues. The germline CDR1 and CDR2 sequences are LNHDA and SQIVND (reference sequence).

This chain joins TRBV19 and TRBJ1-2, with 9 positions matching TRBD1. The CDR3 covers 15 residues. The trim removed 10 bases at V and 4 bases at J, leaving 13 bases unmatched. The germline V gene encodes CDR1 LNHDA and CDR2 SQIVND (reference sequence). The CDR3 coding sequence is TGTGCCACCCAGATTTACAGGGGGCAGGGCTATGGCTACACCTTC. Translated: CATQIYRGQGYGYTF.

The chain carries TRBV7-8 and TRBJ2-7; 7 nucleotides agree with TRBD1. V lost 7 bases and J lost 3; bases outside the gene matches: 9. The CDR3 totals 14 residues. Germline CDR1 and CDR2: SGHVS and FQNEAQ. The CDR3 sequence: CASINSDRSYEQYF. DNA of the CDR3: TGTGCCAGCATCAATTCGGACAGGAGCTACGAGCAGTACTTC.

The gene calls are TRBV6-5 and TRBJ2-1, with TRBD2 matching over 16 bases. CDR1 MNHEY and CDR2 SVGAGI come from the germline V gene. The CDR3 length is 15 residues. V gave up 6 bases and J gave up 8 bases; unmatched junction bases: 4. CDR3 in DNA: TGTGCCAGCAGAGGGACTAGCGGGGGGGTCTATGAGCAGTTCTTC. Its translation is CASRGTSGGVYEQFF.

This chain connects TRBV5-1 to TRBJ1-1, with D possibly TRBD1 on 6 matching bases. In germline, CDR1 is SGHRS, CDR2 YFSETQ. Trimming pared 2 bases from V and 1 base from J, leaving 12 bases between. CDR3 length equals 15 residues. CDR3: CASSLKGGRNTEAFF. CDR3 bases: TGCGCCAGCAGCTTAAAAGGGGGTCGGAACACTGAAGCTTTCTTT.

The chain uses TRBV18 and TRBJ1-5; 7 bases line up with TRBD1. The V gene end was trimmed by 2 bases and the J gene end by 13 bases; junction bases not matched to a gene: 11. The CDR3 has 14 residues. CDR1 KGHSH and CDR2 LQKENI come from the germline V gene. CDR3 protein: CASSPLTGTAGQHF. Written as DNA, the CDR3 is TGTGCCAGCTCACCATTAACCGGGACAGCTGGGCAGCATTTT.

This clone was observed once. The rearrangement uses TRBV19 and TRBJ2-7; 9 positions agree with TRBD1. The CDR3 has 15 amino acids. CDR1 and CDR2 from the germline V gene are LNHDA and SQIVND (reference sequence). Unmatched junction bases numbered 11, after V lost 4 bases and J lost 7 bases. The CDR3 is CASSTHRGRFWEQYF. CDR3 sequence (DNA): TGTGCCAGTAGTACTCACAGGGGGCGGTTCTGGGAGCAGTACTTC.

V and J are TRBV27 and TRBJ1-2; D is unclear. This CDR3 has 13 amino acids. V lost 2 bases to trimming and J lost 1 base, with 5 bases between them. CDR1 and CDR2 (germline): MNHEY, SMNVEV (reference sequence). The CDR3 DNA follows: TGTGCCAGCAGTTTAAAACTTAACTATGGCTACACCTTC. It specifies CASSLKLNYGYTF.

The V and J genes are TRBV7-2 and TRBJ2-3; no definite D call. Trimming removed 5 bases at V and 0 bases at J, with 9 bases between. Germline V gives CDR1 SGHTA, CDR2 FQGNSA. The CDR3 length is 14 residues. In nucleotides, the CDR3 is TGTGCCAGCAGCCCAATTACTAGCACAGATACGCAGTATTTT. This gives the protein CASSPITSTDTQYF.